This is a list of T cell receptor beta chains from one sample in a study of blood T cell repertoires in COVID-19. Profiling relied on immunoSEQ multiplex PCR, and the TCRdb table lists in-frame clones only, not all of them. Among around 300,000 clones listed, around 87% were seen once. The sample was PBMCs or T cells enriched from blood (not recorded which). Receptors were obtained from a woman in her 30s who had recovered from COVID-19. CDR3s include the opening cysteine and the closing phenylalanine or tryptophan. Fields, in order: CDR3 length, V gene, D gene, J gene, clone size, CDR3 protein, CDR3 DNA. A D gene is named only where the DNA matches it firmly. Some rows have no size entry. The others give once, few or many, or a class for an expanded clone.

>12|TRBV6-6|-|TRBJ1-2|-
CASSYSSREHTF
TGTGCCAGCAGTTACTCGAGCAGGGAACACACCTTC
>12|TRBV2|-|TRBJ2-2|-
CASSQTTGELFF
TGTGCCAGCAGCCAAACTACCGGGGAGCTGTTTTTT
>14|TRBV23-1|-|TRBJ1-3|-
CASSDSYSGNTIYF
TGCGCCAGCAGTGACTCATACTCTGGAAACACCATATATTTT
>16|TRBV18|TRBD1|TRBJ1-1|-
CASSLGTGVRMTEAFF
TGTGCCAGCTCACTGGGGACAGGGGTACGGATGACTGAAGCTTTCTTT
>14|TRBV2|-|TRBJ2-7|-
CASRRQGISYEQYF
TGTGCCAGCAGACGGCAGGGGATCTCCTACGAGCAGTACTTC
>17|TRBV25-1|TRBD1|TRBJ2-1|-
CASSEMDRGKDYNEQFF
TGTGCCAGCAGTGAGATGGACAGGGGGAAGGACTACAATGAGCAGTTCTTC
>12|TRBV10-3|-|TRBJ1-6|-
CAIRGVNSPLHF
TGTGCCATCAGGGGCGTTAATTCACCCCTCCACTTT
>15|TRBV6-4|TRBD1|TRBJ1-2|few
CASSQTGQGLYGYTF
TGTGCCAGCAGCCAGACCGGACAGGGGCTGTATGGCTACACCTTC
>13|TRBV28|-|TRBJ1-1|-
CASSFSQGTEAFF
TGTGCCAGCAGTTTTTCCCAGGGGACTGAAGCTTTCTTT
>13|TRBV19|-|TRBJ1-5|-
CASSMTGNQPQHF
TGTGCCAGTAGTATGACTGGAAATCAGCCCCAGCATTTT
>15|TRBV5-4|TRBD2|TRBJ2-1|-
CASSPTSGGSNEQFF
TGTGCCAGCAGCCCCACTAGCGGGGGCTCCAATGAGCAGTTCTTC
>14|TRBV7-9|-|TRBJ1-1|-
CASSLGAANTEAFF
TGTGCCAGCAGCTTGGGGGCAGCTAACACTGAAGCTTTCTTT
>13|TRBV11-2|-|TRBJ2-7|-
CASSPGHLYEQYF
TGTGCCAGCAGCCCCGGACACCTATACGAGCAGTACTTC
>15|TRBV4-1|-|TRBJ2-3|-
CASSHKLVKRDTQYF
TGCGCCAGCAGCCACAAGTTAGTTAAGAGGGATACGCAGTATTTT
>14|TRBV5-4|-|TRBJ1-5|once
CASSLAGSQGPQHF
TGTGCCAGCAGCTTGGCCGGGTCGCAGGGGCCCCAGCATTTT
>16|TRBV15|TRBD1|TRBJ2-2|-
CATSRPKGQGTGELFF
TGTGCCACCAGCAGGCCCAAGGGACAGGGCACCGGGGAGCTGTTTTTT
>16|TRBV28|-|TRBJ2-4|-
CASGLRGGGVANIQYF
TGTGCCAGCGGCCTCCGAGGGGGGGGAGTCGCAAACATTCAGTACTTC
>14|TRBV6-5|TRBD1|TRBJ2-7|-
CASRQGQSSYEQYF
TGTGCCAGCAGACAGGGACAGAGTTCCTACGAGCAGTACTTC
>16|TRBV23-1|-|TRBJ1-1|-
CASSHGQNQLNTEAFF
TGCGCCAGCAGTCATGGACAGAACCAACTAAACACTGAAGCTTTCTTT
>13|TRBV5-1|-|TRBJ2-3|-
CASRTQAADTQYF
TGCGCCAGCCGCACCCAGGCTGCAGATACGCAGTATTTT
>16|TRBV4-1|-|TRBJ1-6|-
CASSSSSRRVEAALHF
TGCGCCAGCAGCTCCTCTAGTAGGCGGGTGGAGGCGGCCCTCCACTTT
>15|TRBV21-1|-|TRBJ2-1|-
CASSYQAGGRNEQFF
TGTGCCAGCAGCTACCAGGCGGGGGGAAGGAATGAGCAGTTCTTC
>15|TRBV9|TRBD1|TRBJ2-7|-
CASSVGSGGRYEQYF
TGTGCCAGCAGCGTAGGGTCAGGGGGCAGATACGAGCAGTACTTC
>13|TRBV27|TRBD1|TRBJ2-7|few
CASSPPGQDEQYF
TGTGCCAGCAGTCCGCCGGGACAGGACGAGCAGTACTTC
>13|TRBV18|-|TRBJ1-2|-
CASSPKTDYGYTF
TGTGCCAGCTCACCAAAGACAGATTATGGCTACACCTTC